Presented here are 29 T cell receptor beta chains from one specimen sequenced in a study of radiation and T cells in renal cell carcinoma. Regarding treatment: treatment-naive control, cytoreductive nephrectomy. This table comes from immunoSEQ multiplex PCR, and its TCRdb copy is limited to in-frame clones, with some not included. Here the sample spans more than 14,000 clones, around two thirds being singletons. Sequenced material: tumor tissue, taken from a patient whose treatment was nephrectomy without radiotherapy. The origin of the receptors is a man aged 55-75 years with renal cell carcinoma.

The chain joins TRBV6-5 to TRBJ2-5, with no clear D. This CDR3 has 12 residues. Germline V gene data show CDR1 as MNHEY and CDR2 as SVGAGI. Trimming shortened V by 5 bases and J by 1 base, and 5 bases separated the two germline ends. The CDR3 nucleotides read TGTGCCAGCAGTACCCCCCAAGAGACCCAGTACTTC. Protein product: CASSTPQETQYF.

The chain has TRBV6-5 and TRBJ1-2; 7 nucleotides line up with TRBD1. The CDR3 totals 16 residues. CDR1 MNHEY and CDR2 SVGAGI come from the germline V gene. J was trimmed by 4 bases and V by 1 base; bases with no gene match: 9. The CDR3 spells CASSYLRTGGSYGYTF. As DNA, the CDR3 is TGTGCCAGCAGTTACTTACGGACAGGCGGGAGCTATGGCTACACCTTC.

CDR3 loop: CASSHLTSGFHSYNEQFF. In nucleotides, the CDR3 is TGCGCCAGCAGCCACCTTACTAGCGGATTCCACTCCTACAATGAGCAGTTCTTC. The chain has TRBV4-1 and TRBJ2-1; the match to TRBD2 covers 8 bases. Trimming removed 3 bases from V and 0 bases from J; junction bases left unmatched: 10. The CDR3 loop spans 18 amino acids. Germline CDR1 and CDR2: MGHRA and YSYEKL.

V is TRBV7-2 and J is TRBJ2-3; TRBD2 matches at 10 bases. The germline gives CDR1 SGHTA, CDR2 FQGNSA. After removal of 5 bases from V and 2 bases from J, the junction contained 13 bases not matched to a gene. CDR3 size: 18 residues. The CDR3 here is CASSLAAVAGGHTDTQYF. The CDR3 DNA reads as TGTGCCAGCAGCCTCGCGGCGGTAGCGGGGGGCCACACAGATACGCAGTATTTT.

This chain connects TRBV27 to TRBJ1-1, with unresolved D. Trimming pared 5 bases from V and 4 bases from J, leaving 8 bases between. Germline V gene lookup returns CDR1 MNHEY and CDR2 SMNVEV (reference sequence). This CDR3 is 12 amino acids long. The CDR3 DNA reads TGTGCCAGCAGTGGAGTATCCACTGAAGCTTTCTTT. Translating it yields CASSGVSTEAFF.

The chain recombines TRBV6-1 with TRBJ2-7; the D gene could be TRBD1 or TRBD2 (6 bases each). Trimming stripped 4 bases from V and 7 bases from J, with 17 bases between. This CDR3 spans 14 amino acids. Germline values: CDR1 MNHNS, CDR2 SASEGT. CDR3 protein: CASSVGGSFIEQYF. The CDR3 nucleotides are TGTGCCAGCAGTGTGGGGGGCAGTTTTATTGAGCAGTACTTC.

DNA of the CDR3: TGTGCCAGCTCACCACCGTCGGGTGAGGGGACCCAGTACTTC. Translating it yields CASSPPSGEGTQYF. The gene calls are TRBV18 and TRBJ2-5, with D tentatively TRBD2 (5 bases). The length of the CDR3 is 14 residues. The germline V gene has CDR1 KGHSH and CDR2 LQKENI. V was trimmed by 0 bases and J by 7 bases, leaving 12 bases between them.

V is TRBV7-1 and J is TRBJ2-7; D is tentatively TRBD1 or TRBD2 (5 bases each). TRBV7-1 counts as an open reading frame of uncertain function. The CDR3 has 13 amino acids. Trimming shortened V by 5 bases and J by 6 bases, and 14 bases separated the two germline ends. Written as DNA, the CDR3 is TGTGCCAGCAGCGTGGGGACGTCTCTCGAGCAGTACTTC. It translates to CASSVGTSLEQYF.

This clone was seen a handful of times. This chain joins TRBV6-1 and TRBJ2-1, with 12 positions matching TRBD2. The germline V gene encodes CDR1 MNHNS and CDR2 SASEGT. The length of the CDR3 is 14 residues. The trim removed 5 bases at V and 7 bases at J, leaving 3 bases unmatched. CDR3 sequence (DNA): TGTGCCAGCAGTAGACTAGCGGGAGCAAATGAGCAGTTCTTC. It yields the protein CASSRLAGANEQFF.

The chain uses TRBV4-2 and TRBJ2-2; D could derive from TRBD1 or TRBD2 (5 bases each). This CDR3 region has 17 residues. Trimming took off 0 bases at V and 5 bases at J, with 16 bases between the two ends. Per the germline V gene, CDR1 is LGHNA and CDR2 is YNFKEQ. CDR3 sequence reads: CASSQEGAGGGTGELFF. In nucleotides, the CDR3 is TGTGCCAGCAGCCAAGAAGGCGCGGGTGGGGGTACCGGGGAGCTGTTTTTT.

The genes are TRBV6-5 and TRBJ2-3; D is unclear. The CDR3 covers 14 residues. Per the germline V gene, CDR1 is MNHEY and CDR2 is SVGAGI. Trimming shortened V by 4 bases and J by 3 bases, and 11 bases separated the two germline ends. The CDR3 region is CASSSLGVTDTQYF. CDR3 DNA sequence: TGTGCCAGCAGTTCCCTTGGGGTTACAGATACGCAGTATTTT.

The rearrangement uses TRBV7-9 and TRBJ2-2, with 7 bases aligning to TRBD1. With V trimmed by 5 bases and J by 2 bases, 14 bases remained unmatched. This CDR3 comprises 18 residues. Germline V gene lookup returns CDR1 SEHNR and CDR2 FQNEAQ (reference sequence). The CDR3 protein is CASSPDRINLRNTGELFF. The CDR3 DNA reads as TGTGCCAGCAGCCCGGACAGGATTAACCTCCGAAACACCGGGGAGCTGTTTTTT.

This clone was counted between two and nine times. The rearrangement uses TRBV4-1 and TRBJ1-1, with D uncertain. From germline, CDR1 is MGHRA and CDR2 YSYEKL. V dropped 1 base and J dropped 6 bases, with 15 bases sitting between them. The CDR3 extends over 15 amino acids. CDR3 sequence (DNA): TGCGCCAGCAGCCAAGTTACAGCTCTTACCTCTGAAGCTTTCTTT. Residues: CASSQVTALTSEAFF.

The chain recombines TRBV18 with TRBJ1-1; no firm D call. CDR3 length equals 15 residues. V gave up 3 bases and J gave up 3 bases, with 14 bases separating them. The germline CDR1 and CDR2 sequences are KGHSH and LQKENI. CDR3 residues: CASSPREGGDTEAFF. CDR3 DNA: TGTGCCAGCTCACCTCGTGAGGGTGGCGACACTGAAGCTTTCTTT.

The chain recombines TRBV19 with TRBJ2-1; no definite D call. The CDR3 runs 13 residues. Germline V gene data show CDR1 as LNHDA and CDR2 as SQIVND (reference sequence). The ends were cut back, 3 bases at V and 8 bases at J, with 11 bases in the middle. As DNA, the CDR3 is TGTGCCAGTAGTATTGAGAGTAGATATGAGCAGTTCTTC. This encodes CASSIESRYEQFF.

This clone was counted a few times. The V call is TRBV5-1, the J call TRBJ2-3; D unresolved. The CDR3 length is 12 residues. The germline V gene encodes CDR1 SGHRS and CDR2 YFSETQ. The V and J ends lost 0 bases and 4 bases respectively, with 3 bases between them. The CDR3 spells CASSLDADTQYF. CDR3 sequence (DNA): TGCGCCAGCAGCTTGGATGCAGATACGCAGTATTTT.

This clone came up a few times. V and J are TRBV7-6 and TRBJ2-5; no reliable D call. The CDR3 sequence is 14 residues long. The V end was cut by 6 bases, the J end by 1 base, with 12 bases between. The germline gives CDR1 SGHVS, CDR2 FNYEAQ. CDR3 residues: CASSQTESQETQYF. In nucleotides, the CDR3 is TGTGCCAGCAGTCAAACAGAGAGCCAAGAGACCCAGTACTTC.

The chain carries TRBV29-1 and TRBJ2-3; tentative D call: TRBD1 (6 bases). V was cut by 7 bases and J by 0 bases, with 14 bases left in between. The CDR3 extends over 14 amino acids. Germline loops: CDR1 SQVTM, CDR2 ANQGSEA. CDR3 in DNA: TGCAGCGCCTCATGGACAGAAAGCACAGATACGCAGTATTTT. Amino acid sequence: CSASWTESTDTQYF.

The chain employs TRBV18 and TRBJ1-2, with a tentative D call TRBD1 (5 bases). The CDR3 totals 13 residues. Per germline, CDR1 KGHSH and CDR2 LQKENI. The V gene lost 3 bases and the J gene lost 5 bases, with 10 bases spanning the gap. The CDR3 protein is CASSPATEYGYTF. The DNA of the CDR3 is TGTGCCAGCTCACCGGCGACAGAATATGGCTACACCTTC.

The CDR3, as DNA: TGTGCCAGCAGCTTGAAGGATACGCAGTATTTT. As protein: CASSLKDTQYF. The rearrangement links TRBV5-6 to TRBJ2-3; D not certain. Germline CDR1 SGHDT, CDR2 YYEEEE. There are 11 residues in the CDR3. Trimming stripped 1 base from V and 6 bases from J, with 3 bases between.

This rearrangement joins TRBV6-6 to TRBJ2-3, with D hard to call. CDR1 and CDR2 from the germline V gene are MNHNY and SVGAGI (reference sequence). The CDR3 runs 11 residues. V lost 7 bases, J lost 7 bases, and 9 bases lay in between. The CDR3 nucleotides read TGTGCCAGCACCCTAGGGAATACGCAGTATTTT. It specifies CASTLGNTQYF.

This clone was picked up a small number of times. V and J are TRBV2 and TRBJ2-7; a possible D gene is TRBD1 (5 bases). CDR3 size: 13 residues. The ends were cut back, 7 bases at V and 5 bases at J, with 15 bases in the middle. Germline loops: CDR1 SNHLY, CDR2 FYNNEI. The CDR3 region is CASNKDQGNEQYF. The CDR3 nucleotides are TGTGCCAGCAATAAAGACCAGGGAAACGAGCAGTACTTC.

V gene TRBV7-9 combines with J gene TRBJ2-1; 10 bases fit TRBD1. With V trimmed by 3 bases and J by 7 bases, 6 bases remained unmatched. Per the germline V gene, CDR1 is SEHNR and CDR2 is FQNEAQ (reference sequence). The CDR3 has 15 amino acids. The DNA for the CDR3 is TGTGCCAGCAGCTTCCGGACAGGGGGGGAGAATGAGCAGTTCTTC. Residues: CASSFRTGGENEQFF.

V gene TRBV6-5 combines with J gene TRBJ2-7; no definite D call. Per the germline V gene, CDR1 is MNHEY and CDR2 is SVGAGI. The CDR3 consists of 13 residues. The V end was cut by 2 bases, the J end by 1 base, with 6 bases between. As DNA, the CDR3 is TGTGCCAGCAGTTACAGGGTATCCTACGAGCAGTACTTC. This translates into CASSYRVSYEQYF.

As DNA, the CDR3 is TGTGCCAGTAGTTTGACCGGGACAGGGGGCAATCAGCCCCAGCATTTT. It specifies CASSLTGTGGNQPQHF. This chain connects TRBV19 to TRBJ1-5; 10 bases are shared with TRBD1. CDR1 and CDR2 from the germline V gene are LNHDA and SQIVND (reference sequence). Trimming cost V 5 bases and J 2 bases; bases outside gene matches: 6. The CDR3 totals 16 residues.

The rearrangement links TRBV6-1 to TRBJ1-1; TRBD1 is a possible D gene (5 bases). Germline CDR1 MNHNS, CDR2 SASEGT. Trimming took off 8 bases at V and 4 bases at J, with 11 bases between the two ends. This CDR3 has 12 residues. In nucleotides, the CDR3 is TGTGCCAGCGGACACCCAGGCACTGAAGCTTTCTTT. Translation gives CASGHPGTEAFF.

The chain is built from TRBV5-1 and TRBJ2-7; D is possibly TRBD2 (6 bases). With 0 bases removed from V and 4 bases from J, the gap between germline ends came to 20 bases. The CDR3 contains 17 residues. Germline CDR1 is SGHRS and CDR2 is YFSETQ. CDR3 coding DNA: TGCGCCAGCAGCTTGGGTGGGTGGGCCCCGGGAGCTTACGAGCAGTACTTC. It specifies CASSLGGWAPGAYEQYF.

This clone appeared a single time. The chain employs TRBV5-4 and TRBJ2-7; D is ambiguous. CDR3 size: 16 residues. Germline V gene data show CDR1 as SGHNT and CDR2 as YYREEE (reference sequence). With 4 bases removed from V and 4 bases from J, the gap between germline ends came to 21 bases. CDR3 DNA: TGTGCCAGCAGCGCTAAATCGGACGGTCGGTATTACGAGCAGTACTTC. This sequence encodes CASSAKSDGRYYEQYF.

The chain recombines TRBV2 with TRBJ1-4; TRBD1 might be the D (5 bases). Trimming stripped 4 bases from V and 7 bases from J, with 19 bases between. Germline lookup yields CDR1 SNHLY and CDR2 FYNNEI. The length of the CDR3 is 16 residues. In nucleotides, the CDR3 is TGTGCCAGCAGTGGAGTAGGCGGGGCCGGGTTTGAAAAACTGTTTTTT. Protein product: CASSGVGGAGFEKLFF.